The sequence of this TCR beta chain was determined in a study of T cell responses to AZD1222 COVID-19 vaccine. Study-wide findings and caveats: Donors were mostly white British, more females; clonal diversity possibly underestimated.

Assay used: immunoSEQ multiplex PCR; TCRdb lists only in-frame clones, some missing. Of tens of thousands of clones in the sample, 70% to 80% were seen once. A note on this clone: Its specificity is not known.

The source was peripheral blood, collected on day 0 of AZD1222 vaccination. The origin of this receptor is an adult in good health.

CDR3 loop: CASSLSTWPYEQYF. The CDR3 DNA reads TGTGCCAGCAGCCTTTCGACTTGGCCCTACGAGCAGTACTTC. The V and J genes are TRBV7-9 and TRBJ2-7; D is unclear. V dropped 5 bases and J dropped 2 bases, with 13 bases sitting between them. CDR1 SEHNR and CDR2 FQNEAQ come from the germline V gene (reference sequence). The CDR3 is 14 residues long.